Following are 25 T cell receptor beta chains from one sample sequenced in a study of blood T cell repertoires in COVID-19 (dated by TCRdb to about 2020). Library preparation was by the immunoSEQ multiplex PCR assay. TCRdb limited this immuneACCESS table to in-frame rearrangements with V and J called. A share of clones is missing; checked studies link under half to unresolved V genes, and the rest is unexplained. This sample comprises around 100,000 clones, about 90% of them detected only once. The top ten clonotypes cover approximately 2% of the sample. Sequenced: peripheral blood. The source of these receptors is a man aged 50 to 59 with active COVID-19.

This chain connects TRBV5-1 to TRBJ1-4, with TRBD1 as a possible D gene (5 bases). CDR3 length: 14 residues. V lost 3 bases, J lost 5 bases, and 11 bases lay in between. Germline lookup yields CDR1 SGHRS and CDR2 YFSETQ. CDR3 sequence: CASSYVGGNEKLFF. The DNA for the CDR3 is TGCGCCAGCAGCTACGTCGGGGGAAATGAAAAACTGTTTTTT.

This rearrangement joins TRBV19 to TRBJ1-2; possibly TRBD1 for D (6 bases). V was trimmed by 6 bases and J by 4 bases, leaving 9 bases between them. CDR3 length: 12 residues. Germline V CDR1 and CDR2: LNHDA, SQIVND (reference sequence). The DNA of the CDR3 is TGTGCCAGTAGGCTACAGGGCTATGGCTACACCTTC. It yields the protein CASRLQGYGYTF.

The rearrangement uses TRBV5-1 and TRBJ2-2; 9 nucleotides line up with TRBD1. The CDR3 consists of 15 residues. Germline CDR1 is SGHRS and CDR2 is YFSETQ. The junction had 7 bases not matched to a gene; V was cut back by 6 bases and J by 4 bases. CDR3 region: CASNGDRAGTGELFF. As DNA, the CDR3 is TGCGCCAGCAACGGGGACAGGGCTGGCACCGGGGAGCTGTTTTTT.

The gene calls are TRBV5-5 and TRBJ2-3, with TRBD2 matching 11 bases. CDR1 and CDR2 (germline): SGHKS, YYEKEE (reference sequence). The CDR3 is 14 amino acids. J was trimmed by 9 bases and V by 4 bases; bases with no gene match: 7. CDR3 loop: CASSATSGALTQYF. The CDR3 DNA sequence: TGTGCCAGCAGCGCGACTAGCGGGGCCTTGACGCAGTATTTT.

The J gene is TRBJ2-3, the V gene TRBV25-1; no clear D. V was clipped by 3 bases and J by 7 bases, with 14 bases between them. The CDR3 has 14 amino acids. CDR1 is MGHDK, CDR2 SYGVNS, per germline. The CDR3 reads CASSDHTPRNTQYF. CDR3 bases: TGTGCCAGCAGTGACCATACTCCCAGGAATACGCAGTATTTT.

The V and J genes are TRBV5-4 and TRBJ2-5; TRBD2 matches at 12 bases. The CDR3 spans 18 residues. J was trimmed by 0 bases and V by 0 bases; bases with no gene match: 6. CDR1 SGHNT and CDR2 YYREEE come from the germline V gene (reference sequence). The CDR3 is CASSLGLAGAQYQETQYF. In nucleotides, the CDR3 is TGTGCCAGCAGCTTGGGACTAGCGGGGGCCCAGTACCAAGAGACCCAGTACTTC.

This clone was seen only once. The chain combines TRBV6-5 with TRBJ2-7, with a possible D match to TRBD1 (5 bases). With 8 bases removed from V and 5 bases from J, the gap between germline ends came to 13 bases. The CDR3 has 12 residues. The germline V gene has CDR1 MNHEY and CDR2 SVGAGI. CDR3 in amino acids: CASGQGRNEQYF. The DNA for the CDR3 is TGTGCCAGCGGGCAGGGAAGGAACGAGCAGTACTTC.

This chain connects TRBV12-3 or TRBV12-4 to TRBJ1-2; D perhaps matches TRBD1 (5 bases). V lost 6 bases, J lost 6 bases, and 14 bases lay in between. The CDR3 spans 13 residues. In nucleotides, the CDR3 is TGTGCCAGCAGCCCCAATTGGGGCGATGGCTACACCTTC. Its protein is CASSPNWGDGYTF.

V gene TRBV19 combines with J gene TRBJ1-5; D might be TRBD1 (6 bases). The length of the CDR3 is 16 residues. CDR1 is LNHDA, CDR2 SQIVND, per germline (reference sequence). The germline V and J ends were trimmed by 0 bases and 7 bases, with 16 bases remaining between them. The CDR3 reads CASSIEQGGGRQPQHF. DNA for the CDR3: TGTGCCAGTAGTATAGAACAGGGTGGTGGGAGACAGCCCCAGCATTTT.

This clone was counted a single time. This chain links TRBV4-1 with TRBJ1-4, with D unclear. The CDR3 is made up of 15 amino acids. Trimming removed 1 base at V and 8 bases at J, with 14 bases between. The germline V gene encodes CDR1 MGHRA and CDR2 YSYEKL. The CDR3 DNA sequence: TGCGCCAGCAGCCAAGTCGGGGTGCCGAGCGAAAAACTGTTTTTT. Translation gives CASSQVGVPSEKLFF.

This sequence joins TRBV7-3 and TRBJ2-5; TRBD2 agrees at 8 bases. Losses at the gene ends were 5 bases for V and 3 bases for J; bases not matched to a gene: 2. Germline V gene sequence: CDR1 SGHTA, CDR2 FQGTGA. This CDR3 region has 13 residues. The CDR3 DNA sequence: TGTGCCAGCAGCCCCGGGGGGGAAGAGACCCAGTACTTC. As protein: CASSPGGEETQYF.

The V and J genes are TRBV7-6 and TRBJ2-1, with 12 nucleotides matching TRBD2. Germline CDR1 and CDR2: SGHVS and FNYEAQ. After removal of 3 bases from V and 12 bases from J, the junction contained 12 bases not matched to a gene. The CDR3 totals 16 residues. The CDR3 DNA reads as TGTGCCAGCAGCTTGGCTAGCGGGGGGGCAAATCAACGGCAGTTCTTC. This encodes CASSLASGGANQRQFF.

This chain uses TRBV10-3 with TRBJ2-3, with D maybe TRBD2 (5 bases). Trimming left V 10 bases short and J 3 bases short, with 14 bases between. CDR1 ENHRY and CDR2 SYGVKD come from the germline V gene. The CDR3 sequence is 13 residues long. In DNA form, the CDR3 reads TGTGCCACCGAAAGGGAGCCAACAGATACGCAGTATTTT. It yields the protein CATEREPTDTQYF.

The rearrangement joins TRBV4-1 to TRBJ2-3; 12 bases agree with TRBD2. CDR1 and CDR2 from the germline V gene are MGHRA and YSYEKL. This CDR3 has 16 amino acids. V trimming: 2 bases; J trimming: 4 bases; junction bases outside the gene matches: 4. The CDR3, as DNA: TGCGCCAGCAGCCAACTAGCGGGGGGGCCCGCAGATACGCAGTATTTT. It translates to CASSQLAGGPADTQYF.

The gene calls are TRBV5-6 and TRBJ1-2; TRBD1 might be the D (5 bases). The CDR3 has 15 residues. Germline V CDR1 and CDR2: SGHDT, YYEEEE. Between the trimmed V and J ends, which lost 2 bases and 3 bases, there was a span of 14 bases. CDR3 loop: CASSLETRGDYGYTF. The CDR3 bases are TGTGCCAGCAGCTTAGAGACAAGGGGCGACTATGGCTACACCTTC.

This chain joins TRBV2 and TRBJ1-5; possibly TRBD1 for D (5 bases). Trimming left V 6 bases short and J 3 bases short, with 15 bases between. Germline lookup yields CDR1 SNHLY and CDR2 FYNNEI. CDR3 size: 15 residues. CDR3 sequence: CASRLRGGTNQPQHF. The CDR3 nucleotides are TGTGCCAGCAGACTTCGCGGGGGGACCAATCAGCCCCAGCATTTT.

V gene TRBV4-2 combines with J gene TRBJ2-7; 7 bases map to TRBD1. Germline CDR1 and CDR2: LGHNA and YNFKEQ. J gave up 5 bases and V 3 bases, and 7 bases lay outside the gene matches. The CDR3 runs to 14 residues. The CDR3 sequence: CASSQERQGDEQYF. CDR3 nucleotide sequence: TGTGCCAGCAGCCAGGAGAGACAGGGCGACGAGCAGTACTTC.

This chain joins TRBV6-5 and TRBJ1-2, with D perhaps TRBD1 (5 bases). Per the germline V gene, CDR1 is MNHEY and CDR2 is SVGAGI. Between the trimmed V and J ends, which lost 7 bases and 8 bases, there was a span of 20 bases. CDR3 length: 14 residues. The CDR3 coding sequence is TGTGCCAGCACCAGGGACTTCCCTCGAGGAGGCTACACCTTC. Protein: CASTRDFPRGGYTF.

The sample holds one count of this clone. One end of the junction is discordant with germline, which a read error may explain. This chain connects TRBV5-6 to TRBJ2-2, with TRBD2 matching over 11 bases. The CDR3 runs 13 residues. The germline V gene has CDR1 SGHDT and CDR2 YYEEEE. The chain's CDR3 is CASSFGTSGGLFF. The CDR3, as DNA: TGTGCCAGCAGCTTCGGAACTAGCGGGGGGCTGTTTTTT.

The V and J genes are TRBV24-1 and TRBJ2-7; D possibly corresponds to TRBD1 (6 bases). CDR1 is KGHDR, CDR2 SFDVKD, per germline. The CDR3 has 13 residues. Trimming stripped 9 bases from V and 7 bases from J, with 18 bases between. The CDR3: CATDRWASGEQYF. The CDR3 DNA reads TGTGCCACCGACAGGTGGGCTTCGGGGGAGCAGTACTTC.

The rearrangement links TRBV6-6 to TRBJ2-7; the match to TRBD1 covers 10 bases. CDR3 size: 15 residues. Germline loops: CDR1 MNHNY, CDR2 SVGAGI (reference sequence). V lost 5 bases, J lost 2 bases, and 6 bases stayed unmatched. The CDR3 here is CASSARDRGPYEQYF. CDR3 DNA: TGTGCCAGCAGTGCCCGGGACAGGGGCCCCTACGAGCAGTACTTC.

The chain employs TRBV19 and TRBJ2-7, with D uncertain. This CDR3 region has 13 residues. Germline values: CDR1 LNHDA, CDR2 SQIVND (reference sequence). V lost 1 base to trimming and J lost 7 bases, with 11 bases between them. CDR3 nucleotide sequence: TGTGCCAGTAGTATAGGCGCCGTTGGTGAGCAGTACTTC. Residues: CASSIGAVGEQYF. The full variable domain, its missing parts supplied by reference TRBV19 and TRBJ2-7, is DGGITQSPKYLFRKEGQNVTLSCEQNLNHDAMYWYRQDPGQGLRLIYYSQIVNDFQKGDIAEGYSVSREKKESFPLTVTSAQKNPTAFYLCASSIGAVGEQYFGPGTRLTVT.

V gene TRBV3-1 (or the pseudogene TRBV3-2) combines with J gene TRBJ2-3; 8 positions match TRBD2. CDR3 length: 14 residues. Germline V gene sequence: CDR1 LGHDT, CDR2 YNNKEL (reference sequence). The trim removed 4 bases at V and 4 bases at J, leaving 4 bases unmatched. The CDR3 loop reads CASSPTSVADTQYF. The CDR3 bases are TGTGCCAGCAGCCCGACTAGCGTGGCAGATACGCAGTATTTT.

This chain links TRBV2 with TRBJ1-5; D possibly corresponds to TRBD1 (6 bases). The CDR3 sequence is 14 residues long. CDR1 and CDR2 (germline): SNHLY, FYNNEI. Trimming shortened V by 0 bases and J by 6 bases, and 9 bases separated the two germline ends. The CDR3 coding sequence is TGTGCCAGCAGTGAAGCAAACAGGGTTCAGCCCCAGCATTTT. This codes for CASSEANRVQPQHF.

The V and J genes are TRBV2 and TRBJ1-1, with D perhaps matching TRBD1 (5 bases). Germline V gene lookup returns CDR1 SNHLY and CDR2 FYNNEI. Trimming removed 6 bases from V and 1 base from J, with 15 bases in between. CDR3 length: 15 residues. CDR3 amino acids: CASRGEVVRNTEAFF. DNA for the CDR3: TGTGCCAGCAGGGGGGAGGTCGTGAGGAACACTGAAGCTTTCTTT.